These 21 T cell receptor beta chains share one sample of origin, sequenced in a study of identical twins. Via MiXCR, TCRdb re-called the 5' RACE reads, giving one row per CDR3 protein. The data contain 400,000 to 600,000 distinct CDR3 sequences, about a fifth of them singletons. A further study also used this sample, focusing on yellow fever vaccine responses in identical twins.

The sample taken for sequencing was CD4+ T cells sorted from blood. The receptors come from a woman aged 18-30 years in good health.

The J gene is TRBJ2-2, the V gene TRBV7-8, with a tentative D call TRBD2 (6 bases). The CDR3 is 15 residues long. Germline CDR1 and CDR2: SGHVS and FQNEAQ. Trimming removed 5 bases from V and 7 bases from J, with 17 bases in between. CDR3 in DNA: TGTGCCAGCAGCCTCGTCGGAGGGAATAACGGGGAGCTGTTTTTT. Encoded protein: CASSLVGGNNGELFF.

The chain recombines TRBV7-8 with TRBJ2-1, with TRBD2 matching 7 bases. The CDR3 has 15 amino acids. Germline lookup yields CDR1 SGHVS and CDR2 FQNEAQ. The V gene end was trimmed by 5 bases and the J gene end by 4 bases; junction bases not matched to a gene: 8. The DNA for the CDR3 is TGTGCCAGCAGCCCTTTTGGGGGGGGTTACAATGAGCAGTTCTTC. It specifies CASSPFGGGYNEQFF.

The gene calls are TRBV6-1 and TRBJ1-1, with 9 bases identical to TRBD1. The CDR3 runs 17 residues. The ends lost 6 bases at V and 3 bases at J; junction bases unmatched: 14. Germline V gene sequence: CDR1 MNHNS, CDR2 SASEGT. CDR3 protein: CASSPPPGTGRDTEAFF. CDR3 bases: TGTGCCAGCAGCCCCCCCCCAGGGACAGGGAGGGACACTGAAGCTTTCTTT.

This clonotype was recorded many times. This chain uses TRBV5-4 with TRBJ2-7; the D gene is possibly TRBD2 (6 bases). Germline loops: CDR1 SGHNT, CDR2 YYREEE (reference sequence). Trimming took off 0 bases at V and 0 bases at J, with 25 bases between the two ends. The CDR3 is 20 amino acids. DNA for the CDR3: TGTGCCAGCAGCTTGGTAGCGGCCGTAGGAGCTGGGATGAGCTCCTACGAGCAGTACGTC. Translation gives CASSLVAAVGAGMSSYEQYV.

This clonotype was seen many times. One junction end disagrees with the germline gene, perhaps due to a read error. V usage is TRBV5-1 and J usage is TRBJ1-1, with D possibly TRBD1 on 5 matching bases. CDR1 and CDR2 from the germline V gene are SGHRS and YFSETQ. This CDR3 is 14 amino acids long. CDR3 bases: TGTGCCAGCAGCTTAACGGGGGGGAACACTGAAGCTTTCTTT. This encodes CASSLTGGNTEAFF. Filled out from reference TRBV5-1 and TRBJ1-1, the complete variable domain reads KAGVTQTPRYLIKTRGQQVTLSCSPISGHRSVSWYQQTPGQGLQFLFEYFSETQRNKGNFPGRFSGRQFSNSRSEMNVSTLELGDSALYLCASSLTGGNTEAFFGQGTRLTVV.

The gene calls are TRBV3-1 and TRBJ1-3; perhaps TRBD1 as D (5 bases). This CDR3 comprises 15 residues. V was clipped by 4 bases and J by 0 bases, with 10 bases between them. The germline gives CDR1 LGHDT, CDR2 YNNKEL (reference sequence). The CDR3 region has the DNA TGTGCCAGCAGCCGAGCAGGGAGCTCTGGAAACACCATATATTTT. Translating it yields CASSRAGSSGNTIYF. The complete variable domain, with remaining parts taken from reference TRBV3-1 and TRBJ1-3, reads DTAVSQTPKYLVTQMGNDKSIKCEQNLGHDTMYWYKQDSKKFLKIMFSYNNKELIINETVPNRFSPKSPDKAHLNLHINSLELGDSAVYFCASSRAGSSGNTIYFGEGSWLTVV.

This clonotype has a handful of counts. The chain recombines TRBV4-1 with TRBJ1-6; D is possibly TRBD1 (5 bases). The CDR3 sequence is 15 residues long. The V gene lost 4 bases and the J gene lost 7 bases, with 14 bases spanning the gap. Germline CDR1 and CDR2: MGHRA and YSYEKL. CDR3 region: CASSPPLGTNSPLHF. In DNA, the CDR3 is TGCGCCAGCAGCCCACCTCTGGGGACGAATTCACCCCTCCACTTT.

There are a few counts of this clonotype. V is TRBV7-2 and J is TRBJ1-4; D not certain. Deletions cut 1 base from V and 0 bases from J, with 9 bases between. Germline V gene sequence: CDR1 SGHTA, CDR2 FQGNSA. This CDR3 is 16 amino acids long. The CDR3 coding sequence is TGTGCCAGCAGCTTAGGACCAGGAGCAACTAATGAAAAACTGTTTTTT. This translates into CASSLGPGATNEKLFF.

CDR3 loop: CASSYGVRGGETQYF. CDR3 in DNA: TGTGCCAGCAGTTACGGGGTCCGGGGCGGGGAGACCCAGTACTTC. The chain uses TRBV6-5 and TRBJ2-5; D may correspond to TRBD1 or TRBD2 (5 bases each). The CDR3 runs to 15 residues. CDR1 is MNHEY and CDR2 is SVGAGI in the germline V gene. V lost 2 bases and J lost 5, with 15 bases in between.

V usage is TRBV10-3 and J usage is TRBJ2-3; TRBD2 aligns across 15 bases. Looked up from germline, CDR1 is ENHRY and CDR2 is SYGVKD. This CDR3 has 16 amino acids. The V and J ends lost 6 bases and 3 bases, in that order; junction bases with no gene match: 4. The CDR3 here is CAIRPGLAGGTDTQYF. CDR3 DNA sequence: TGTGCCATCAGGCCGGGACTAGCGGGAGGTACAGATACGCAGTATTTT.

This chain connects TRBV6-5 to TRBJ1-2, with D unresolved. There are 14 residues in the CDR3. Germline V CDR1 and CDR2: MNHEY, SVGAGI. V gave up 0 bases and J gave up 4 bases, with 9 bases separating them. In DNA, the CDR3 is TGTGCCAGCAGTTACTCTAGGACCTCCTATGGCTACACCTTC. Translating it yields CASSYSRTSYGYTF.

The chain employs TRBV19 and TRBJ2-5, with TRBD2 identical over 13 bases. Germline CDR1 and CDR2: LNHDA and SQIVND (reference sequence). This CDR3 is 16 amino acids long. Trimming cost V 1 base and J 5 bases; bases outside gene matches: 4. This CDR3 reads CASSIVLAGGGETQYF. CDR3 DNA sequence: TGTGCCAGTAGTATAGTACTAGCGGGAGGGGGGGAGACCCAGTACTTC.

In this sample, this clonotype turned up a few times. The rearrangement links TRBV6-1 to TRBJ1-5, with D unclear. Between the trimmed V and J ends, which lost 6 bases and 5 bases, there was a span of 14 bases. This CDR3 has 14 residues. CDR1 and CDR2 (germline): MNHNS, SASEGT. CDR3 DNA: TGTGCCAGCAGCCGAGGTGGTGGAGATCAGCCCCAGCATTTT. Its protein product is CASSRGGGDQPQHF.

This clonotype has only a few counts. The rearrangement uses TRBV29-1 and TRBJ2-2; unclear D gene. The CDR3 is made up of 11 amino acids. The V end was cut by 7 bases, the J end by 8 bases, with 11 bases between. Germline V gene data show CDR1 as SQVTM and CDR2 as ANQGSEA. CDR3 in DNA: TGCAGCGCTACGGACCTGGGGGAGCTGTTTTTT. It encodes CSATDLGELFF.

The chain employs TRBV12-3 or TRBV12-4 and TRBJ2-1; 7 nucleotides line up with TRBD2. The CDR3 runs 14 residues. With 10 bases clipped from V and 3 bases from J, the junction kept 9 bases outside the gene matches. The CDR3 DNA is TGTGCCATCTTATTGGGGGGGATCTACAATGAGCAGTTCTTC. This sequence encodes CAILLGGIYNEQFF.

The chain combines TRBV7-2 with TRBJ2-4; weak D call: TRBD1 (6 bases). The CDR3 runs 14 residues. Germline V gives CDR1 SGHTA, CDR2 FQGNSA. V lost 4 bases, J lost 9 bases, and 16 bases lay in between. CDR3 DNA sequence: TGTGCCAGCAGCTCGTTGTTCGCAGGGGCCATTCAGTACTTC. Its protein product is CASSSLFAGAIQYF.

This clonotype has a handful of counts. CDR3 sequence: CASSPMTSSGELFF. The CDR3 region has the DNA TGTGCCAGCAGCCCAATGACTAGTTCCGGGGAGCTGTTTTTT. V gene TRBV7-6 combines with J gene TRBJ2-2, with D perhaps matching TRBD2 (6 bases). The V end lost 5 bases, the J end lost 6 bases, and 13 bases lay between the germline ends. There are 14 residues in the CDR3. Per the germline V gene, CDR1 is SGHVS and CDR2 is FNYEAQ.

This clonotype was seen a handful of times. CDR3 nucleotide sequence: TGTGCCAGCAGCTTCCTTCGACCTGGCGAGCAGTACGTC. Its protein product is CASSFLRPGEQYV. This sequence joins TRBV7-9 and TRBJ2-7; D not resolved. Germline lookup yields CDR1 SEHNR and CDR2 FQNEAQ (reference sequence). CDR3 length: 13 residues. Trimming cost V 3 bases and J 6 bases, with 12 bases left between them.

Comments on this clonotype: The junction differs from germline at one of its ends, possibly a read error. The chain has TRBV7-6 and TRBJ2-7, with TRBD2 matching 8 bases. This CDR3 is 13 amino acids long. Germline V gives CDR1 SGHVS, CDR2 FNYEAQ. CDR3 bases: TGTGCCAGCAGCTTAGACGGGGGGGGGGCCAAAACCTTC. Encoded protein: CASSLDGGGAKTF.

In this sample, this clonotype turned up a few times. This chain connects TRBV6-1 to TRBJ2-1; 7 bases agree with TRBD1. Germline V CDR1 and CDR2: MNHNS, SASEGT. The CDR3 consists of 15 residues. After removal of 6 bases from V and 0 bases from J, the junction contained 5 bases not matched to a gene. DNA for the CDR3: TGTGCCAGCAGAATCGACAGGGACTCCTACAATGAGCAGTTCTTC. It is translated as CASRIDRDSYNEQFF.

This clonotype was picked up a small number of times. This chain uses TRBV15 with TRBJ2-7; D uncertain. Germline assignment: CDR1 LNHNV and CDR2 YYDKDF (reference sequence). Trimming took 0 bases from V and 3 from J, leaving 12 bases between them. This CDR3 spans 15 amino acids. CDR3: CATSRDRTTDYEQYF. CDR3 sequence (DNA): TGTGCCACCAGCAGAGATCGCACTACTGACTACGAGCAGTACTTC.